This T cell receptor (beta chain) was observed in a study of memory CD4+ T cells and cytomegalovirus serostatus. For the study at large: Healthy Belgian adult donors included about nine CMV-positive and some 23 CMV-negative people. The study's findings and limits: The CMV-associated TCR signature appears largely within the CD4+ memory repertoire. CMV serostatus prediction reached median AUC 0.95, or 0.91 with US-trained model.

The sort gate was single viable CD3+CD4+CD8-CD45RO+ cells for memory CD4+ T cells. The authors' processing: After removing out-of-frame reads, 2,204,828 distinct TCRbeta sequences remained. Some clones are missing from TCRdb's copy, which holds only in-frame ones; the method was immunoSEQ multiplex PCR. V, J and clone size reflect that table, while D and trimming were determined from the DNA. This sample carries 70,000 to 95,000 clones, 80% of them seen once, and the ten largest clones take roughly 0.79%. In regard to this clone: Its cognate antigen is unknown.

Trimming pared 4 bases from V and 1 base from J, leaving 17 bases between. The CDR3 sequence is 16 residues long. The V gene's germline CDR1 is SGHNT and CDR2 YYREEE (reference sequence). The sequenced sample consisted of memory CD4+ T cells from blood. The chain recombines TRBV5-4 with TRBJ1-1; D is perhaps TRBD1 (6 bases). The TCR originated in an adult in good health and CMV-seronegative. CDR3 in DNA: TGTGCCAGCAGCCCCTCCCACCGGACAGAGAACACTGAAGCTTTCTTT. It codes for CASSPSHRTENTEAFF.